Included here is one TCR beta chain sequence, with context. This CDR3 spans 13 amino acids. Trimming took 1 base from V and 10 from J, leaving 8 bases between them. Germline values: CDR1 SGHVS, CDR2 FQNEAQ. The data were taken from a study of T-cell memory formation after mild COVID-19. TCRdb called the 5' RACE reads again in MiXCR, with one record for every CDR3 protein. The profile covers about 210,000 distinct CDR3 sequences, with more than 25% appearing a single time and about an eighth taken by the ten largest. Specimen: PBMCs or a T cell subset sorted from them (not recorded which). This chain connects TRBV7-8 to TRBJ1-6; no definite D call. This sequence was found in an adult woman who had mild COVID-19 (a few samples of this study predate the infection). Cell type and time point are not known. CDR3 residues: CASSLGRNSPLHF. CDR3 sequence (DNA): TGTGCCAGCAGCTTAGGGCGCAACTCACCCCTCCACTTT.